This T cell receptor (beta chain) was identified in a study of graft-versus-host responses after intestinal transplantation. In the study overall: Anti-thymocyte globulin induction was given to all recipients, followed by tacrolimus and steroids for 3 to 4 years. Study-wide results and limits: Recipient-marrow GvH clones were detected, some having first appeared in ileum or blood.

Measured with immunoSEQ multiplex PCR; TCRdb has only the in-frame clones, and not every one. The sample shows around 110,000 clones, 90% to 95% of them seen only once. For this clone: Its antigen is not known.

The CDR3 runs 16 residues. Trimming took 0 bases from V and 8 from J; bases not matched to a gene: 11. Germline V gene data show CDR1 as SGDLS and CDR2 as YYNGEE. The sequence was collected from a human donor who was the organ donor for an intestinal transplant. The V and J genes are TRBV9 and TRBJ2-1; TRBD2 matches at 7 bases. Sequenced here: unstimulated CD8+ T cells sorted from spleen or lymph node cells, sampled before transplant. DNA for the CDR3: TGTGCCAGCAGCGTAGGGAGCGGGGCTGGATCGGATGAGCAGTTCTTC. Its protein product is CASSVGSGAGSDEQFF.